A selection of T cell receptor beta chains follows, all from one sample in a study of beta chain features in type 1 diabetes. This table comes from immunoSEQ multiplex PCR, and its TCRdb copy is limited to in-frame clones, with some not included. The sample holds under 900,000 clones, about 17% seen once. The sequencing sample was made of naive CD4+ T cells from blood. The source is a woman under 30 in good health. The CDR3 runs from the conserved cysteine through the conserved F or W. A D gene is named only where the DNA matches it firmly. Clone size is stated in some rows and not others, as once, few, many or a class when expanded.

>TRBD2|TRBV9|-|TRBJ2-3
TGTGCCAGCAGCGCCTACCTAGCGGGAAGTGGCACAGATACGCAGTATTTT
CASSAYLAGSGTDTQYF
>-|TRBV7-9|-|TRBJ2-7
TGTGCCAGCAGCTTAACCGCGACAGGGAGGTACGAGCAGTACTTC
CASSLTATGRYEQYF
>-|TRBV15|-|TRBJ2-5
TGTGCCACCAGCAGAGGGCCGGGGGAGACCCAGTACTTC
CATSRGPGETQYF
>TRBD2|TRBV7-8|-|TRBJ2-1
TGTGCCAGCAGCTTAGGAGCTTGGGGACTAGCGGGAAATGAGCAGTTCTTC
CASSLGAWGLAGNEQFF
>-|TRBV9|-|TRBJ1-5
TGTGCCAGCAGCGTATCAGGTGAGCGGATCCAGCCCCAGCATTTT
CASSVSGERIQPQHF
>-|TRBV12-5|-|TRBJ2-1
TGTGCTAGTGGGACGACAGACACCCTCCGTTGGGCCTACAATGAGCAGTTCTTC
CASGTTDTLRWAYNEQFF
>-|TRBV11-2|few|TRBJ2-1
TGTGCCAGCAGCTTAAGAGGGTATGAGCAGTTCTTC
CASSLRGYEQFF
>-|TRBV4-2|-|TRBJ2-5
TGTGCCAGCAGCCAAGATTCCGCAATACAAGAGACCCAGTACTTC
CASSQDSAIQETQYF
>-|TRBV18|few|TRBJ2-1
TGTGCCAGCTCACCCGGTCAAACCGCCAATGAGCAGTTCTTC
CASSPGQTANEQFF
>-|TRBV13|-|TRBJ1-3
TGTGCCAGCAGCTACTACAGGGACGCTGGAAACACCATATATTTT
CASSYYRDAGNTIYF
>-|TRBV5-1|-|TRBJ2-6
TGCGCCAGCAGCTTGGGACCACCAGGAGCCCTCTCTGGGGCCAACGTCCTGACTTTC
CASSLGPPGALSGANVLTF
>-|TRBV7-2|few|TRBJ1-1
TGTGCCAGCAGCTCCCCACCGGGGAGTTTGGGCACTGAAGCTTTCTTT
CASSSPPGSLGTEAFF
>TRBD1|TRBV19|-|TRBJ1-5
TGTGCCAGTTCCGGGACAGCGTCTTCAGCCCAGCATTTT
CASSGTASSAQHF
>-|TRBV28|-|TRBJ2-7
TGTGCCAGCAGTTCCCCCTGGGGGGCAGGGAGCTCCTACGAGCAGTACTTC
CASSSPWGAGSSYEQYF
>TRBD2|TRBV5-1|-|TRBJ2-3
TGCGCCAGCAGCTCCTGGACTAGCGGCACAGATACGCAGTATTTT
CASSSWTSGTDTQYF
>-|TRBV4-3|-|TRBJ2-2
TGCGCCAGCAGCCAAGACGCAGGGGGGGAGCTGTTTTTT
CASSQDAGGELFF
>TRBD1|TRBV5-6|-|TRBJ2-7
TGTGCCAGCAGCTTGGTGGGGACAGGGGCCTACGAGCAGTACTTC
CASSLVGTGAYEQYF
>-|TRBV10-3|-|TRBJ1-1
TGTGCCATACGGACTGCGAACACTGAAGCTTTCTTT
CAIRTANTEAFF
>-|TRBV11-2|-|TRBJ1-2
TGTGCCAGCAGCCTCCGTTTAGGTGGCTACACCTTC
CASSLRLGGYTF